The T cell receptor beta chain under discussion was sequenced for a study of PD-1 blockade in classical Hodgkin lymphoma (TCRdb year 2020). Context from the whole study: To define a peripheral blood immune signature of response to PD-1 blockade in classical Hodgkin lymphoma, the study combined TCR beta sequencing with CyTOF.

The paper's findings and limits, for the study overall: The study was restricted to a single clinical trial cohort, and the causes of repertoire differences, possibly disease activity or prior therapy, were left undefined. Newly diagnosed patients were reported to have lower baseline TCR diversity than healthy donors, and relapsed/refractory patients were reported to have lower baseline TCR diversity still.

The Qiagen DNeasy kit was used to extract genomic DNA from unsorted PBMCs and from the negatively selected CD4+ and CD8+ fractions. Using primers that anneal to V and J segments, immunoSEQ multiplex PCR amplified the TCR beta CDR3 regions. A synthetic immune receptor repertoire was used to minimize amplification bias, and any remaining bias was removed computationally after sequencing. As for the original processing: Custom Python scripts were used to quantify repertoire diversity as the Shannon entropy index. Unsorted, CD4+ and CD8+ repertoires were analyzed separately, except in combined analyses where CD4+ and CD8+ sequences were merged in silico. TCRdb re-hosts the immuneACCESS table, in-frame sequences only. Its copies lack some clones; in the studies checked, an unresolved V gene accounts for under half of them, and the cause for the rest is not known. D and trimming come from the DNA, and the V and J calls and clone size come from that table. Recorded for this sample are tens of thousands of clones; roughly 94% of them occurred a single time. The ten largest clonotypes hold roughly 2.5% of the sample.

With regard to this clone: Which antigen it targets is not known. Base quality data are lacking; no much larger clone is found one base away.

Interpreted using the paper, the time point label stands for: newly diagnosed, previously untreated cHL patient sample. As a comparison group for the relapsed/refractory trial patients, PBMCs were sequenced from patients with newly diagnosed, previously untreated classical Hodgkin lymphoma. Peripheral blood was collected in 8 mL Vacutainer Cell Preparation Tubes, from which PBMCs were isolated by centrifugation and then cryopreserved. The trim is 4 bases for V and 4 bases for J, with a gap of 11 bases between the germline ends. As encoded in the germline V gene (reference sequence), CDR1 is SGHNT while CDR2 is YYREEE. The CDR3 holds 13 amino acids from the cysteine to the phenylalanine. The sequence is cut down to CDR3 DNA, 39 bases in frame from base 1.

The receptor was derived from a human donor with classical Hodgkin lymphoma. The chain is made from TRBV5-4 and TRBJ2-5; the D segment could be TRBD2, given 5 matching bases. Sequencing was done on a sample of peripheral blood mononuclear cells (PBMCs). The DNA sequence is TGTGCCAGCAGCCCAGGAGAGGGAGAGACCCAGTACTTC. Translated, it reads CASSPGEGETQYF.